The rows below give T cell receptor beta chains drawn from one sample of a study of blood T cell repertoires in COVID-19. Profiled with immunoSEQ multiplex PCR; TCRdb holds only in-frame clones, not every one. The sample includes tens of thousands of clones, roughly 90% of them seen just once. Sequenced sample: peripheral blood. All receptors derive from a woman aged 60-70 years with active COVID-19. CDR3s include the opening cysteine and the closing phenylalanine or tryptophan. Fields, in order: V gene, D gene, clone size, J gene, CDR3 DNA, CDR3 protein. The D gene is left open where the match is weak. The size field is filled for only some rows; it gives once, few, many or a size class.

TRBV7-9,TRBD1,few,TRBJ2-7,TGTGCCAGCAGCTTGACAGGGATCTCCTACGAGCAGTACTTC,CASSLTGISYEQYF
TRBV4-3,TRBD2,.,TRBJ2-3,TGCGCCAGCAGCCAAGATCCCAGCGGGAGCCCAGATACGCAGTATTTT,CASSQDPSGSPDTQYF
TRBV6-5,.,.,TRBJ2-2,TGTGCCAGCACTCGTTGGCCCGGGGAGCTGTTTTTT,CASTRWPGELFF
TRBV28,TRBD2,once,TRBJ2-1,TGTGCCAGCAGTTTCCCCACCCCTAAGCGGGAGGCGGGGGATGAGCAGTTCTTC,CASSFPTPKREAGDEQFF
TRBV3-1/TRBV3-2,.,.,TRBJ2-5,TGTGCCAGCAGTCAGAACACTCTAGCGCAAGAGACCCAGTACTTC,CASSQNTLAQETQYF
TRBV7-8,.,.,TRBJ2-1,TGTGCCAGCAGCACCCGGTCCGGGAGCTCCTACAATGAGCAGTTCTTC,CASSTRSGSSYNEQFF
TRBV19,TRBD1,.,TRBJ2-1,TGTGCCAGTAGTCGCCAGGGGGCCCGTGTATTAGATGAGCAGTTCTTC,CASSRQGARVLDEQFF
TRBV24-1,.,.,TRBJ2-7,TGTGCCACCAGTGATTTGCATACTGAGCAGTACTTC,CATSDLHTEQYF
TRBV6-5,.,.,TRBJ1-5,TGTGCCAGCAGGCTACAGGACCGCAATCAGCCCCAGCATTTT,CASRLQDRNQPQHF
TRBV2,.,.,TRBJ2-3,TGTGCCAGCAGTCTAGGCGGGATTGATACGCAGTATTTT,CASSLGGIDTQYF
TRBV2,.,.,TRBJ1-2,TGTGCCAGCAGCCTTGTACGGGCTCCGGGATATGGCTACACCTTC,CASSLVRAPGYGYTF
TRBV6-6,.,.,TRBJ2-3,TGTGCCAGCAGTTACGTGGAGGGGGCGCGGTCAGATACGCAGTATTTT,CASSYVEGARSDTQYF
TRBV9,TRBD2,.,TRBJ2-2,TGTGCCAGCAGCGTAGTCGCGGGAGGGGTCACCGGGGAGCTGTTTTTT,CASSVVAGGVTGELFF
TRBV30,.,.,TRBJ2-7,TGTGCCTGGAGTCCACAGTCGCTCGGCGAGCAGTACTTC,CAWSPQSLGEQYF
TRBV9,.,.,TRBJ2-3,TGTGCCAGCAGCCGCGGCCCCAACACAGATACGCAGTATTTT,CASSRGPNTDTQYF
TRBV12-3/TRBV12-4,.,.,TRBJ1-1,TGTGCCAGCAGCACCGGACATCGCACTGAAGCTTTCTTT,CASSTGHRTEAFF
TRBV4-1,.,.,TRBJ2-1,TGCGCCAGCAGCCAAGCAGCAGGGGGGAATGAGCAGTTCTTC,CASSQAAGGNEQFF
TRBV27,.,.,TRBJ1-2,TGTGCCAGCGGCACGACAGTTAACTATGGCTACACCTTC,CASGTTVNYGYTF
TRBV28,TRBD2,.,TRBJ2-2,TGTGCCAGCAGTTCGGGACTAGCGGGAGGCAACACCGGGGAGCTGTTTTTT,CASSSGLAGGNTGELFF
TRBV5-1,.,.,TRBJ1-5,TGCGCCAGCAGCTTGTTCCCAGGGGACAATCAGCCCCAGCATTTT,CASSLFPGDNQPQHF
TRBV7-2,.,once,TRBJ2-2,TGTGCCAGCAGCTTAGCGATGACAGTGGCCGGGGAGCTGTTTTTT,CASSLAMTVAGELFF
TRBV7-2,.,few,TRBJ1-1,TGTGCCAGCACCGCGACAGCGCAGGGCACTGAAGCTTTCTTT,CASTATAQGTEAFF
TRBV5-1,TRBD2,.,TRBJ2-1,TGCGCCAGCAGCCCGGGGGGACGTACCGGGACTAGCATTAATGAGCAGTTCTTC,CASSPGGRTGTSINEQFF
TRBV27,.,.,TRBJ2-7,TGTGCCAGCAGTTTAAGAGGGTCAAGCTCCTACGAGCAGTACTTC,CASSLRGSSSYEQYF
TRBV27,TRBD2,few,TRBJ2-1,TGTGCCAGCACCCGGGGGGTGGCCTACAATGAGCAGTTCTTC,CASTRGVAYNEQFF
TRBV5-6,TRBD1,.,TRBJ1-6,TGTGCCAGCAGCTTGGACAGGGGCCTTGCGAATTCACCCCTCCACTTT,CASSLDRGLANSPLHF
TRBV5-4,.,.,TRBJ1-2,TGTGCCAGCAGCTTGTTATCCTATGGCTACACCTTC,CASSLLSYGYTF
TRBV6-5,TRBD1,few,TRBJ1-6,TGTGCCAGCACCAGGACAGGGGCGGGTAATTCACCCCTCCACTTT,CASTRTGAGNSPLHF
TRBV2,.,.,TRBJ1-2,TGTGCCAGCAGTCAACTCCCCGGGGGGGGCTACACCTTC,CASSQLPGGGYTF
TRBV5-4,TRBD1,.,TRBJ2-7,TGTGCCAGCAGCTTGAGTGTAGGACAGGCAGTCTACGAGCAGTACTTC,CASSLSVGQAVYEQYF
TRBV12-3/TRBV12-4,.,.,TRBJ2-3,TGTGCCAGCAGACACCGTGATACGCAGTATTTT,CASRHRDTQYF
TRBV4-3,TRBD1,.,TRBJ2-6,TGCGCCAGCAGCCAGGGGGACAGCTCTGGGGCCAACGTCCTGACTTTC,CASSQGDSSGANVLTF